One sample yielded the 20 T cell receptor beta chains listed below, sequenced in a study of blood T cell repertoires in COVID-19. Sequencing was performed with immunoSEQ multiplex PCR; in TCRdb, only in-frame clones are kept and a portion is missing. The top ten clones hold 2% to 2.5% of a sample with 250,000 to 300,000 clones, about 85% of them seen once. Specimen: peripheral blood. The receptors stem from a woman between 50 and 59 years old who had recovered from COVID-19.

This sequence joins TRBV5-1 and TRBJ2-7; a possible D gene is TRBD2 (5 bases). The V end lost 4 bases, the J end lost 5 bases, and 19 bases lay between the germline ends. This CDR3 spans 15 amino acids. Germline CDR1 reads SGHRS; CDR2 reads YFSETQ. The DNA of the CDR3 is TGCGCCAGCAGCGCCGTCTTAGGGTCGAGGGACGAGCAGTACTTC. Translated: CASSAVLGSRDEQYF.

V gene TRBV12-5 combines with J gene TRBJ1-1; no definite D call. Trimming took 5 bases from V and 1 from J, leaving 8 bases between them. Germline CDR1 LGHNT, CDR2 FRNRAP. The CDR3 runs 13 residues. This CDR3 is CASGREPNTEAFF. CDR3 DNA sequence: TGTGCTAGTGGTCGCGAACCGAACACTGAAGCTTTCTTT.

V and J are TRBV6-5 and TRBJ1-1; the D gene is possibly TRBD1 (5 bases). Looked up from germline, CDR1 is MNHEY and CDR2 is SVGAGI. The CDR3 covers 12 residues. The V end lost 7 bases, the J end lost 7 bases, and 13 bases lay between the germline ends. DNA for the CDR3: TGTGCCAGCATTACGGGAGGGGATGAAGCTTTCTTT. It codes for CASITGGDEAFF.

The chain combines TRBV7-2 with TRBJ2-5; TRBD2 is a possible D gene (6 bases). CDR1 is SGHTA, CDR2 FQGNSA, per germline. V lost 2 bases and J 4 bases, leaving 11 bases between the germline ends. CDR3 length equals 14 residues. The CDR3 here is CASSLIQGGETQYF. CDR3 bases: TGTGCCAGCAGCTTAATTCAGGGAGGAGAGACCCAGTACTTC.

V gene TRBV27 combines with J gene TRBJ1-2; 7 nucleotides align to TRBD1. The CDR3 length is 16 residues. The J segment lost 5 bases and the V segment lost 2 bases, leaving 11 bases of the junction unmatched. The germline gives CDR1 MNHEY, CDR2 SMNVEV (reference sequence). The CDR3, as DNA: TGTGCCAGCAGTTTACTCGAACAGGGGTCGAGGTATGGCTACACCTTC. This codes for CASSLLEQGSRYGYTF.

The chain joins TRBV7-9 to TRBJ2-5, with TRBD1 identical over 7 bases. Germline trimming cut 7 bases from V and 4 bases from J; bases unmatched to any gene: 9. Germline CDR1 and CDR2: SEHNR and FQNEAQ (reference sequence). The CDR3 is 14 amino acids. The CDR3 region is CASIYRGSRETQYF. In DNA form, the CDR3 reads TGTGCCAGCATATACAGGGGATCACGAGAGACCCAGTACTTC.

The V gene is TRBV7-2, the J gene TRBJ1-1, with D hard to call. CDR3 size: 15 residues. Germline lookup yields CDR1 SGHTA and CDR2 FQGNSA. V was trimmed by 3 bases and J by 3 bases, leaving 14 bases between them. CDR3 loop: CASSLAPGWDTEAFF. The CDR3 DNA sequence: TGTGCCAGCAGCTTGGCTCCAGGATGGGACACTGAAGCTTTCTTT.

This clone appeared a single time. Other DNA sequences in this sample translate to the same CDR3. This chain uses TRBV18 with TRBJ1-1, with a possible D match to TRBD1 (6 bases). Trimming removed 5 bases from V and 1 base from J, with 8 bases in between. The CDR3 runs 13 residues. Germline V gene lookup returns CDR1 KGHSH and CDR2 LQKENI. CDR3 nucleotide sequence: TGTGCCAGCTCAGGACAGTCGAACACTGAAGCTTTCTTT. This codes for CASSGQSNTEAFF. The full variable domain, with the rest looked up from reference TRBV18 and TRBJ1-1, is NAGVMQNPRHLVRRRGQEARLRCSPMKGHSHVYWYRQLPEEGLKFMVYLQKENIIDESGMPKERFSAEFPKEGPSILRIQQVVRGDSAAYFCASSGQSNTEAFFGQGTRLTVV.

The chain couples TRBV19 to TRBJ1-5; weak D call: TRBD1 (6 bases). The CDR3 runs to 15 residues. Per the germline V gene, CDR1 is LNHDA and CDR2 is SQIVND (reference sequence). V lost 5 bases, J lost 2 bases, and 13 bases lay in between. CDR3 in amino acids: CASSRSGVGNQPQHF. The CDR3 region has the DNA TGTGCCAGTAGTCGATCAGGGGTCGGCAATCAGCCCCAGCATTTT.

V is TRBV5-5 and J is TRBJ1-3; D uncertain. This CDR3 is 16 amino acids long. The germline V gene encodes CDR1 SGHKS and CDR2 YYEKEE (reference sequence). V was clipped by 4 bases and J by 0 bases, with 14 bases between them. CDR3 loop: CASSTRGWSSGNTIYF. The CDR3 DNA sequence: TGTGCCAGCAGCACTCGTGGATGGAGCTCTGGAAACACCATATATTTT.

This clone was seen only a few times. CDR3 region: CASRRLDGSSYNEQFF. CDR3 DNA: TGTGCCAGTAGGAGACTAGACGGGAGCTCCTACAATGAGCAGTTCTTC. This chain joins TRBV19 and TRBJ2-1; possibly TRBD2 for D (6 bases). The CDR3 is made up of 16 amino acids. The V and J ends lost 6 bases and 0 bases respectively, with 15 bases between them. Germline CDR1 LNHDA, CDR2 SQIVND (reference sequence). Filled out from reference TRBV19 and TRBJ2-1, the complete variable domain reads DGGITQSPKYLFRKEGQNVTLSCEQNLNHDAMYWYRQDPGQGLRLIYYSQIVNDFQKGDIAEGYSVSREKKESFPLTVTSAQKNPTAFYLCASRRLDGSSYNEQFFGPGTRLTVL.

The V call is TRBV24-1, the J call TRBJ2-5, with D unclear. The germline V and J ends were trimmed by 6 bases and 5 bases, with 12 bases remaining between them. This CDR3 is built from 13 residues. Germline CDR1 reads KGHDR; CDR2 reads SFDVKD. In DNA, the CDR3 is TGTGCCACCAGTAGAGTAGATGCGGAGACCCAGTACTTC. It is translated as CATSRVDAETQYF.

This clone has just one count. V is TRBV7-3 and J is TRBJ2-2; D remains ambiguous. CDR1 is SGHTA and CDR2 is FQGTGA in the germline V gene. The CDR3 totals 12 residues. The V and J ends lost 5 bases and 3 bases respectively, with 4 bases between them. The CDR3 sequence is CASSPDTGELFF. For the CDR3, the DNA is TGTGCCAGCAGCCCCGACACCGGGGAGCTGTTTTTT.

The CDR3 DNA reads TGTGCCAGCAGCAAGACAGGGAGCAATGAGCAGTTCTTC. Its protein product is CASSKTGSNEQFF. This sequence joins TRBV7-9 and TRBJ2-1, with TRBD1 matching 7 bases. The ends lost 5 bases at V and 6 bases at J; junction bases unmatched: 4. This CDR3 is 13 amino acids long. Germline loops: CDR1 SEHNR, CDR2 FQNEAQ (reference sequence). Full variable domain (missing parts from reference TRBV7-9 and TRBJ2-1): DTGVSQNPRHKITKRGQNVTFRCDPISEHNRLYWYRQTLGQGPEFLTYFQNEAQLEKSRLLSDRFSAERPKGSFSTLEIQRTEQGDSAMYLCASSKTGSNEQFFGPGTRLTVL.

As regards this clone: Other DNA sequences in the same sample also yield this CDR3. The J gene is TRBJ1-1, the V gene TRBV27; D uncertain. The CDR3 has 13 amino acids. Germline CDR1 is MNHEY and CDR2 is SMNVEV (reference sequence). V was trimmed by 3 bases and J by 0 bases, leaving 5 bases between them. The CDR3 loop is CASSFLVNTEAFF. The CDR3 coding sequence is TGTGCCAGCAGTTTCTTAGTGAACACTGAAGCTTTCTTT.

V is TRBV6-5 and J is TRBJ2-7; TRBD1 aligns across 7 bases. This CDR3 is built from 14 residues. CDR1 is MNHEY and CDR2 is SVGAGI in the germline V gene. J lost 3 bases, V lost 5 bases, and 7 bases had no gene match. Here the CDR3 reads CASSNGQAHYEQYF. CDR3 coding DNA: TGTGCCAGCAGTAATGGACAGGCCCACTACGAGCAGTACTTC.

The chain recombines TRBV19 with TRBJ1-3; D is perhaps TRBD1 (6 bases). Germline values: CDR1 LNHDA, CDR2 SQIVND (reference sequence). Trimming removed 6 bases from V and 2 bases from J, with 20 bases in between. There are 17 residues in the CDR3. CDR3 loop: CASRLSRDTYPGNTIYF. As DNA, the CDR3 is TGTGCCAGTAGACTCAGCCGGGACACCTACCCTGGAAACACCATATATTTT.

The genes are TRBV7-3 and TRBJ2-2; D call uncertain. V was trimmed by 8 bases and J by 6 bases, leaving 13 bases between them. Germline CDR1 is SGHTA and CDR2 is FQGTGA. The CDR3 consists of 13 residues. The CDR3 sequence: CASSIWAPGELFF. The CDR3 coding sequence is TGTGCCAGCTCAATATGGGCCCCCGGGGAGCTGTTTTTT.

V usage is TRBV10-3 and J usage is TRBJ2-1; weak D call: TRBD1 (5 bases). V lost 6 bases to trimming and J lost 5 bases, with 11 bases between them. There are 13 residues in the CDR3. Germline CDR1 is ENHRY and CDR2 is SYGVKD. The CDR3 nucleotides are TGTGCCATCAGATACGGCAGGGACAATGAGCAGTTCTTC. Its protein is CAIRYGRDNEQFF.

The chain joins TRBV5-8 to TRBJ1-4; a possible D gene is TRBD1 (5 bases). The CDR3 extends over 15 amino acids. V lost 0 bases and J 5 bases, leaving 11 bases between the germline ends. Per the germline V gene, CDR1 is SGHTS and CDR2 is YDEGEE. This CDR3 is CASSLGDRPNEKLFF. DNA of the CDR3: TGTGCCAGCAGCTTGGGAGACAGACCGAATGAAAAACTGTTTTTT.